The 31 T cell receptor beta chains reported below all come from one sample, sequenced in a study of shared clonotypes between healthy human individuals. CD45RO-negative cells were positively selected for CCR7, leaving out terminally differentiated effector memory CD45RA+ cells. The table came from immunoSEQ multiplex PCR; TCRdb's copy has only in-frame clones and leaves some out. The sample carries hundreds of thousands of clones, roughly 96% recorded once. Sequencing input: naive CD8+ T cells sorted from blood. The source is a woman in her 30s in good health.

The chain is built from TRBV28 and TRBJ2-5, with D tentatively TRBD2 (5 bases). There are 14 residues in the CDR3. Germline V gives CDR1 MDHEN, CDR2 SYDVKM. V was trimmed by 7 bases and J by 5 bases, leaving 17 bases between them. CDR3 DNA sequence: TGTGCCAGCACCTACGTCGGGAAGAAGGAGACCCAGTACTTC. Translated, it gives CASTYVGKKETQYF.

V is TRBV9 and J is TRBJ1-4; D gene ambiguous. The CDR3 is 13 amino acids. Trimming took off 0 bases at V and 12 bases at J, with 12 bases between the two ends. The germline gives CDR1 SGDLS, CDR2 YYNGEE. The CDR3 spells CASSVGYISELFF. CDR3 DNA sequence: TGTGCCAGCAGCGTAGGGTATATCAGCGAACTGTTTTTT.

The chain links TRBV6-6 to TRBJ2-5; 14 positions agree with TRBD2. From germline, CDR1 is MNHNY and CDR2 SVGAGI (reference sequence). The CDR3 has 16 amino acids. V lost 4 bases to trimming and J lost 2 bases; unmatched junction nucleotides: 3. The CDR3 DNA sequence: TGTGCCAGCAGTTCCCGACTAGCGGGAGGGCAAGAGACCCAGTACTTC. As protein: CASSSRLAGGQETQYF.

The chain carries TRBV4-1 and TRBJ2-7; TRBD2 matches 7 bases. V was pared by 5 bases and J by 2 bases, with 9 bases of the junction left unmatched. The CDR3 runs 15 residues. Germline CDR1 MGHRA, CDR2 YSYEKL. The CDR3 protein is CASSESPSGTYEQYF. Here the CDR3 DNA reads TGCGCCAGCAGCGAGTCGCCTAGCGGTACCTACGAGCAGTACTTC.

CDR3 sequence (DNA): TGTGCCAGTAGTATTTTTTCGGACTCCCACACCGGGGAGCTGTTTTTT. Translating it yields CASSIFSDSHTGELFF. The chain combines TRBV19 with TRBJ2-2, with TRBD2 as a possible D gene (5 bases). Trimming cost V 3 bases and J 3 bases, with 14 bases left between them. The CDR3 is made up of 16 amino acids. The germline gives CDR1 LNHDA, CDR2 SQIVND (reference sequence).

In DNA form, the CDR3 reads TGTGCCAGCAGTCCCGGACTAGCGTTTTACGAGCAGTACTTC. Translated: CASSPGLAFYEQYF. This sequence joins TRBV27 and TRBJ2-7, with 9 nucleotides matching TRBD2. CDR1 and CDR2 (germline): MNHEY, SMNVEV (reference sequence). The CDR3 extends over 14 amino acids. Trimming at V came to 5 bases and at J to 4 bases, leaving 6 bases not matched to a gene.

Points on this clone: Sequence at one end of the junction differs from germline and may be a read error. Within the sample, other DNA sequences also encode this same CDR3. The V gene is TRBV6-5, the J gene TRBJ2-7, with a weak D call TRBD2 (5 bases). This CDR3 spans 13 amino acids. Germline V CDR1 and CDR2: MNHEY, SVGAGI. The CDR3 sequence: CASSSGLLGEQYF. For the CDR3, the DNA is TGTGCTAGCAGTTCCGGACTTCTCGGGGAGCAGTACTTC.

This chain joins TRBV6-5 and TRBJ2-3; maybe TRBD1 (5 bases). The CDR3 is 13 residues long. V gave up 8 bases and J gave up 14 bases, with 23 bases separating them. Germline CDR1 MNHEY, CDR2 SVGAGI. The CDR3 nucleotides are TGTGCCAGCCTAGGGGCCCTGTCGGAAGGAAGGTATTTT. Its protein product is CASLGALSEGRYF.

Turning to this clone: This CDR3 is also generated by other DNA sequences in the sample. V and J are TRBV29-1 and TRBJ2-2; D unclear. The CDR3 is made up of 11 amino acids. The V end was cut by 3 bases, the J end by 3 bases, with 2 bases between. The V gene's germline CDR1 is SQVTM and CDR2 ANQGSEA. CDR3 coding DNA: TGCAGCGTTGAGTACACCGGGGAGCTGTTTTTT. Translated: CSVEYTGELFF.

The chain has TRBV9 and TRBJ2-1; 9 nucleotides line up with TRBD2. V gave up 5 bases and J gave up 6 bases; unmatched junction bases: 9. This CDR3 region has 15 residues. Germline CDR1 is SGDLS and CDR2 is YYNGEE. The DNA of the CDR3 is TGTGCCAGCAGTTACGTAGCGGGAGTAGGCAATGAGCAGTTCTTC. Protein: CASSYVAGVGNEQFF.

This chain joins TRBV4-2 and TRBJ2-5; D is possibly TRBD2 (6 bases). The end of the DNA aligns better with TRBJ2-7, so the J call may be wrong. The germline gives CDR1 LGHNA, CDR2 YNFKEQ. CDR3 length: 17 amino acids. CDR3 loop: CASSQEGPSEASYEQYF. CDR3 bases: TGTGCCAGCAGCCAAGAAGGCCCTAGCGAAGCGTCCTACGAGCAGTACTTC.

The J gene is TRBJ2-7, the V gene TRBV21-1; TRBD2, the table's D call, was not compared with the DNA. TRBV21-1 is a listed pseudogene. This CDR3 spans 16 amino acids. CDR3: CASSTPSSGSVYEQYF. CDR3 in DNA: TGTGCCAGCAGCACCCCATCTAGCGGGTCGGTCTACGAGCAGTACTTC.

CDR3: CASSQTGLGEKLFF. In DNA form, the CDR3 reads TGTGCCAGCAGCCAAACAGGGCTGGGTGAAAAACTGTTTTTT. The chain employs TRBV28 and TRBJ1-4; maybe TRBD1 (6 bases). Germline-derived CDR1 and CDR2 are MDHEN and SYDVKM. This CDR3 has 14 residues. The ends were cut back, 6 bases at V and 7 bases at J, with 15 bases in the middle.

The chain is built from TRBV2 and TRBJ2-2; the match to TRBD1 covers 8 bases. The CDR3 extends over 12 amino acids. Germline loops: CDR1 SNHLY, CDR2 FYNNEI. J was trimmed by 6 bases and V by 7 bases; bases with no gene match: 1. The CDR3 reads CASTDRAGELFF. CDR3 bases: TGTGCCAGCACGGACAGGGCCGGGGAGCTGTTTTTT. The full variable domain, rest sourced from reference TRBV2 and TRBJ2-2, is EPEVTQTPSHQVTQMGQEVILRCVPISNHLYFYWYRQILGQKVEFLVSFYNNEISEKSEIFDDQFSVERPDGSNFTLKIRSTKLEDSAMYFCASTDRAGELFFGEGSRLTVL.

The chain couples TRBV18 to TRBJ1-5; no clear D gene. CDR3 length: 14 residues. The germline V and J ends were trimmed by 3 bases and 6 bases, with 12 bases remaining between them. CDR1 KGHSH and CDR2 LQKENI come from the germline V gene. The CDR3 coding sequence is TGTGCCAGCTCACCCGCAGGTTCTCGTCAGCCCCAGCATTTT. Its protein is CASSPAGSRQPQHF.

This chain links TRBV4-1 with TRBJ1-1; D is perhaps TRBD1 (5 bases). The germline gives CDR1 MGHRA, CDR2 YSYEKL. V lost 3 bases and J lost 11, with 19 bases in between. The length of the CDR3 is 14 residues. The CDR3 is CASSHGDSPLGAFF. The CDR3 bases are TGCGCCAGCAGCCATGGGGACTCCCCCCTGGGGGCTTTCTTT.

V usage is TRBV28 and J usage is TRBJ2-3; 7 nucleotides align to TRBD2. The CDR3 is made up of 16 amino acids. Trimming at V came to 6 bases and at J to 3 bases, leaving 12 bases not matched to a gene. Germline CDR1 MDHEN, CDR2 SYDVKM. CDR3 sequence (DNA): TGTGCCAGCAGCCTAGGGGAAGCGGGGAATACAGATACGCAGTATTTT. As protein: CASSLGEAGNTDTQYF.

The V and J genes are TRBV2 and TRBJ2-5; D possibly corresponds to TRBD1 (5 bases). V was trimmed by 7 bases and J by 5 bases, leaving 11 bases between them. The CDR3 is 12 residues long. Looked up from germline, CDR1 is SNHLY and CDR2 is FYNNEI. The CDR3 here is CASMGLYETQYF. The DNA of the CDR3 is TGTGCCAGCATGGGGCTGTACGAGACCCAGTACTTC.

The chain is built from TRBV4-1 and TRBJ2-5, with 8 bases fitting TRBD1. TRBJ2-7 explains the end of the DNA better; the J call may be wrong. Germline V gives CDR1 MGHRA, CDR2 YSYEKL. This CDR3 spans 15 amino acids. CDR3 region: CASSQGTGTVDEQYF. CDR3 bases: TGCGCCAGCAGCCAAGGGACAGGGACCGTCGACGAGCAGTACTTC.

The CDR3 bases are TGTGCCTGGGGTGACACCCACTACAATGAGCAGTTCTTC. Protein sequence: CAWGDTHYNEQFF. The chain combines TRBV30 with TRBJ2-1; D gene unclear. The germline V and J ends were trimmed by 5 bases and 3 bases, with 11 bases remaining between them. Germline-derived CDR1 and CDR2 are GTSNPN and SVGIG (reference sequence). This CDR3 contains 13 residues. The full variable domain, its missing parts supplied by reference TRBV30 and TRBJ2-1, is SQTIHQWPATLVQPVGSPLSLECTVEGTSNPNLYWYRQAAGRGLQLLFYSVGIGQISSEVPQNLSASRPQDRQFILSSKKLLLSDSGFYLCAWGDTHYNEQFFGPGTRLTVL.

V usage is TRBV7-9 and J usage is TRBJ2-2, with 12 bases fitting TRBD2. The V gene end was trimmed by 3 bases and the J gene end by 3 bases; junction bases not matched to a gene: 8. Germline loops: CDR1 SEHNR, CDR2 FQNEAQ (reference sequence). The CDR3 loop spans 18 amino acids. CDR3 loop: CASSFVASGRVYTGELFF. CDR3 sequence (DNA): TGTGCCAGCAGCTTTGTGGCTAGCGGGAGGGTTTACACCGGGGAGCTGTTTTTT.

CDR3 DNA sequence: TGTGCCAGCAGTGGCCTAGTTAAATACGAGCAGTACTTC. As protein: CASSGLVKYEQYF. The chain couples TRBV6-1 to TRBJ2-7; D is unresolved. This CDR3 is built from 13 residues. The germline V gene encodes CDR1 MNHNS and CDR2 SASEGT. V was pared by 4 bases and J by 4 bases, with 11 bases between.

V usage is TRBV19 and J usage is TRBJ2-7; no reliable D call. The germline V gene encodes CDR1 LNHDA and CDR2 SQIVND (reference sequence). Trimming left V 4 bases short and J 1 base short, with 5 bases between. The CDR3 is made up of 12 amino acids. The CDR3 sequence: CASSNGSYEQYF. For the CDR3, the DNA is TGTGCCAGTAGTAACGGTTCCTACGAGCAGTACTTC.

This chain connects TRBV19 to TRBJ2-1; maybe TRBD2 (5 bases). Trimming took 5 bases from V and 0 from J, leaving 17 bases between them. The CDR3 length is 17 residues. CDR1 is LNHDA and CDR2 is SQIVND in the germline V gene (reference sequence). The CDR3 region has the DNA TGTGCCAGTAGTGACCCTTTGGAGGCCTTCTCCTACAATGAGCAGTTCTTC. The encoded protein is CASSDPLEAFSYNEQFF.

The chain links TRBV9 to TRBJ1-2; D is possibly TRBD1 (5 bases). This CDR3 contains 15 residues. In germline, CDR1 is SGDLS, CDR2 YYNGEE. V was shortened by 0 bases and J by 8 bases, with 17 bases between the two germline ends. CDR3 residues: CASSVVILPRDGYTF. In nucleotides, the CDR3 is TGTGCCAGCAGCGTAGTAATTCTGCCTAGGGACGGCTACACCTTC.

The chain joins TRBV6-5 to TRBJ2-7; D possibly corresponds to TRBD1 (6 bases). The germline V gene has CDR1 MNHEY and CDR2 SVGAGI. This CDR3 comprises 14 residues. V was pared by 2 bases and J by 0 bases, with 8 bases between. As DNA, the CDR3 is TGTGCCAGCAGTTACCGACAGGACTCCTACGAGCAGTACTTC. Protein sequence: CASSYRQDSYEQYF.

This clone appeared a single time. The rearrangement uses TRBV11-3 and TRBJ2-4; no firm D call. The CDR3 consists of 14 residues. The V end was cut by 5 bases, the J end by 0 bases, with 8 bases between. CDR1 SGHNT and CDR2 YENEEA come from the germline V gene. The CDR3 DNA is TGTGCCAGCAGCCTTAGTCGAGCCAAAAACATTCAGTACTTC. This gives the protein CASSLSRAKNIQYF.

This clone was seen a single time. This sequence joins TRBV28 and TRBJ2-2; unclear D gene. This CDR3 comprises 12 residues. The germline gives CDR1 MDHEN, CDR2 SYDVKM. Trimming stripped 3 bases from V and 7 bases from J, with 6 bases between. CDR3 nucleotide sequence: TGTGCCAGCAGTTTCGGTGTCGGGGAGCTGTTTTTT. Amino acids: CASSFGVGELFF.

Concerning this clone itself: This CDR3 is also generated by other DNA sequences in the sample. The gene calls are TRBV19 and TRBJ1-1; 9 nucleotides align to TRBD1. The CDR3 contains 14 residues. V lost 2 bases, J lost 5 bases, and 3 bases stayed unmatched. CDR1 is LNHDA and CDR2 is SQIVND in the germline V gene (reference sequence). The CDR3: CASSIWGQGTEAFF. CDR3 sequence (DNA): TGTGCCAGTAGTATATGGGGACAGGGTACTGAAGCTTTCTTT.

This chain uses TRBV10-2 with TRBJ2-2, with a weak D call TRBD1 (5 bases). Germline loops: CDR1 WSHSY, CDR2 SAAADI. The CDR3 extends over 14 amino acids. The germline V and J ends were trimmed by 8 bases and 3 bases, with 13 bases remaining between them. Here the CDR3 reads CASQLWGDTGELFF. In DNA, the CDR3 is TGCGCCAGCCAACTGTGGGGCGACACCGGGGAGCTGTTTTTT.

The rearrangement uses TRBV27 and TRBJ2-5; D is possibly TRBD1 or TRBD2 (5 bases each). Germline lookup yields CDR1 MNHEY and CDR2 SMNVEV (reference sequence). V lost 2 bases, J lost 1 base, and 11 bases lay in between. This CDR3 is built from 15 residues. CDR3 DNA sequence: TGTGCCAGCAGTTTACGAGCTGGGGGCCAAGAGACCCAGTACTTC. It specifies CASSLRAGGQETQYF.